This T cell receptor beta chain comes out of a study of resident and recirculating memory T cells in vitiligo. Whole-study findings and limits: No unique dominant TCR clone was found in vitiligo lesions.

TCRdb's table, derived via immunoSEQ multiplex PCR, lists solely in-frame clones and lacks some. The sample carries tens of thousands of clones, just over 90% recorded once. Per the germline V gene, CDR1 is SEHNR and CDR2 is FQNEAQ (reference sequence). The CDR3 has 14 residues. V lost 0 bases, J lost 5 bases, and 1 base stayed unmatched. As concerns this clone: Its antigen remains unknown.

Stable patients also lacked confetti depigmentation, a sign of active vitiligo. This sequence originates from a male donor with vitiligo. Specimen: blood. This chain links TRBV7-9 with TRBJ2-5, with 9 nucleotides matching TRBD2. The CDR3 nucleotides are TGTGCCAGCAGCTTAGCTAGCGGGAGTGAGACCCAGTACTTC. Translation gives CASSLASGSETQYF.